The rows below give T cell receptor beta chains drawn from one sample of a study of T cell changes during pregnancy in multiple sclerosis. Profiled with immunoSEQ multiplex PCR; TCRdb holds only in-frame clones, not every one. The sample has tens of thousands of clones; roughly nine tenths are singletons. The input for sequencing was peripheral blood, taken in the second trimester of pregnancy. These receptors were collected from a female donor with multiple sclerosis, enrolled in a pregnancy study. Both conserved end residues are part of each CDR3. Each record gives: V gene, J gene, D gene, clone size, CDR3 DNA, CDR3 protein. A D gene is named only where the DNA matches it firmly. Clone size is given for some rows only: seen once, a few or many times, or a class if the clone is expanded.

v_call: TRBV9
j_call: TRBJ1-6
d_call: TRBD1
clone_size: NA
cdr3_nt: TGTGCCAGCGGGCCGGGACAGGGATATTCACCCCTCCACTTT
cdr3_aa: CASGPGQGYSPLHF

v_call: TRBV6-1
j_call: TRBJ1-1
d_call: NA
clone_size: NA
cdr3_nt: TGTGCCAGCAGTGAAAGGGCAGGGGACACTGAAGCTTTCTTT
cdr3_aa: CASSERAGDTEAFF

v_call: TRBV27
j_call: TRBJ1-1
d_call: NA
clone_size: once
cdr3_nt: TGTGCCAGCAGTTGGCAGTCGAACACTGAAGCTTTCTTT
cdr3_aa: CASSWQSNTEAFF

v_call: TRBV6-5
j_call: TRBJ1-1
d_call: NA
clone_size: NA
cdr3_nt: TGTGCCAGCAGTTACTATGACAGGTTAGGCACTGAAGCTTTCTTT
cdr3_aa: CASSYYDRLGTEAFF

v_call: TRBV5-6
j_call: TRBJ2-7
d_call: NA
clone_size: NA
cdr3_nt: TGTGCCAGCAGCAACTTAGCGGATCCCTCCTACGAGCAGTACTTC
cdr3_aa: CASSNLADPSYEQYF

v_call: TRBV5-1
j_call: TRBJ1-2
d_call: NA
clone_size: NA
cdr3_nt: TGCGCCAGCAGTCCACAGGGCCGTAGCTATGGCTACACCTTC
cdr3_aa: CASSPQGRSYGYTF

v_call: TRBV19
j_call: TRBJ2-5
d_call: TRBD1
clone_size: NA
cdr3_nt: TGTGCCAGTAGTATGACAGGGATACCCCAAGAGACCCAGTACTTC
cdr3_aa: CASSMTGIPQETQYF

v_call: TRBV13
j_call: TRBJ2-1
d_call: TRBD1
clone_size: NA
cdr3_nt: TGTGCCAGCAGCCTCCCCCCGGGACAGGGATACTTTGAGCAGTTCTTC
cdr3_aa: CASSLPPGQGYFEQFF

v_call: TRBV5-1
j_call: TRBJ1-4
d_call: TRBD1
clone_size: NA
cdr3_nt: TGCGCCAGCAGCCGGGGCCGGGACAGTACAAATGAAAAACTGTTTTTT
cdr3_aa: CASSRGRDSTNEKLFF

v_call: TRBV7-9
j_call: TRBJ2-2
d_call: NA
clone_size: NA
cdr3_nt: TGTGCCAGCAGCCCGACAGAGAACACCGGGGAGCTGTTTTTT
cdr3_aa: CASSPTENTGELFF

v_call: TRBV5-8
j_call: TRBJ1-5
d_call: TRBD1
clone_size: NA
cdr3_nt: TGTGCCAGCAGCTGGGAACCGGGACAGGGGGCGCGGAGGAATCAGCCCCAGCATTTT
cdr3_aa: CASSWEPGQGARRNQPQHF

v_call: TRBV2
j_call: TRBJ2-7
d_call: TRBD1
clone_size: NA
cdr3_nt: TGTGCCAGCAGTATTTCCGGGACAGGGTACTACGAGCAGTACTTC
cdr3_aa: CASSISGTGYYEQYF

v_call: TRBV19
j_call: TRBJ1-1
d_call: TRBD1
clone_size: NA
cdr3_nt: TGTGCCAGTAGGGGACAGGGAGGTGGGGACACTGAAGCTTTCTTT
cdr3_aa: CASRGQGGGDTEAFF

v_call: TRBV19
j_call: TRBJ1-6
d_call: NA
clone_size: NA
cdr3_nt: TGTGCCACCCGACAGAAATCCTCCTATAATTCACCCCTCCACTTT
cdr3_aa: CATRQKSSYNSPLHF

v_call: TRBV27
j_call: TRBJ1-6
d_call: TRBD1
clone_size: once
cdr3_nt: TGTGCCAGCAGTTGGCGCCCAGGGGGCTCGGATTCACCCCTCCACTTT
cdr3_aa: CASSWRPGGSDSPLHF

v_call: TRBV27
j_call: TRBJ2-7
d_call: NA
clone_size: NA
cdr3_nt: TGTGCCAGCATAGCCTACGAGCAGTACTTC
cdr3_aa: CASIAYEQYF

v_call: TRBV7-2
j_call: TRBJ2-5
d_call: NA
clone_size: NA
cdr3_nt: TGTGCCAGCAGCTTTGACAGCGAAGAGACCCAGTACTTC
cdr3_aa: CASSFDSEETQYF

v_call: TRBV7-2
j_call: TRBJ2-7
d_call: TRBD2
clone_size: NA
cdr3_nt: TGTGCCAGCAGCGCGACTAGCGAACGCTACGAGCAGTACTTC
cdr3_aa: CASSATSERYEQYF

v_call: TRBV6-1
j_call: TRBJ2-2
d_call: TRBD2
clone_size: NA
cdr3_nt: TGTGCCAGCAGTGACAACCTAGCGGGATGGGGCGGGGAGCTGTTTTTT
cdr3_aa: CASSDNLAGWGGELFF

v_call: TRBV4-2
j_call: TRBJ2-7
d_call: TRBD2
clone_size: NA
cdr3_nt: TGTGCCAGCAGCCAGGAGGGGCTAGCGGGAGTCGCATACGAGCAGTACTTC
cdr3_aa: CASSQEGLAGVAYEQYF

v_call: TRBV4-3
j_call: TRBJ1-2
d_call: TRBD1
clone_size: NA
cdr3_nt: TGCGCCAGCAGCCACCCACAGGGGTCAGGTGGCTACACCTTC
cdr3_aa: CASSHPQGSGGYTF